What follows is one T cell receptor (beta chain) and its context. CDR3 length: 16 amino acids. CDR1 is SGHNT, CDR2 YYREEE, per germline (reference sequence). The V and J ends lost 0 bases and 4 bases, in that order; junction bases with no gene match: 4. This entry comes from a study of blood T cell repertoires in COVID-19. Here immunoSEQ multiplex PCR was the method, and the copy in TCRdb shows in-frame clones only, minus some. There are a few hundred thousand clones in the sample; about 89% occur only once, and around 1.3% lies in the top ten. Sequenced sample: peripheral blood. This TCR was sampled from a man aged 35-49 years with acute or convalescent COVID-19. The V gene is TRBV5-4, the J gene TRBJ2-3; 11 bases line up with TRBD2. CDR3 region: CASSLEGSGRADTQYF. In nucleotides, the CDR3 is TGTGCCAGCAGCTTGGAGGGTAGCGGGAGGGCAGATACGCAGTATTTT.